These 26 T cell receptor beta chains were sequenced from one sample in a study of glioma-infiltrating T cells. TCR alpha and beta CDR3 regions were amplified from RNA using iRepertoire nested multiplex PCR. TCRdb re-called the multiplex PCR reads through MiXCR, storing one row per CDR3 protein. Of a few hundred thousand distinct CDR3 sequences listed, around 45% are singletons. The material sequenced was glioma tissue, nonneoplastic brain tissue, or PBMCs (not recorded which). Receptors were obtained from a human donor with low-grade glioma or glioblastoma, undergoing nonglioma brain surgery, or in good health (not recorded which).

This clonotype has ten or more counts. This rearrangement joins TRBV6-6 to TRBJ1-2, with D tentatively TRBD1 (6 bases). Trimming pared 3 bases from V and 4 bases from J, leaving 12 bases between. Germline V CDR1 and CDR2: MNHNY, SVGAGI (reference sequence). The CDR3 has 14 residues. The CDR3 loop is CASSYSRTVYGYTF. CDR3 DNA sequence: TGTGCCAGCAGTTATTCACGGACAGTCTATGGCTACACCTTC.

The chain's CDR3 is CSATGSVITQFF. DNA of the CDR3: TGCAGCGCCACCGGGAGCGTAATCACCCAGTTCTTC. The chain recombines TRBV29-1 with TRBJ2-1; weak D call: TRBD2 (6 bases). Trimming removed 7 bases from V and 13 bases from J, with 20 bases in between. The CDR3 has 12 residues. Germline-derived CDR1 and CDR2 are SQVTM and ANQGSEA.

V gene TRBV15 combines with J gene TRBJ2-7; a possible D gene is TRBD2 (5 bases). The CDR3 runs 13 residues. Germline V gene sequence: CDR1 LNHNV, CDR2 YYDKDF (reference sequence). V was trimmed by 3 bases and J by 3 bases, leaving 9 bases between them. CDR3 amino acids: CATSSLGIYEQYF. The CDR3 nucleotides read TGTGCCACCAGCAGCCTCGGGATCTACGAGCAGTACTTC.

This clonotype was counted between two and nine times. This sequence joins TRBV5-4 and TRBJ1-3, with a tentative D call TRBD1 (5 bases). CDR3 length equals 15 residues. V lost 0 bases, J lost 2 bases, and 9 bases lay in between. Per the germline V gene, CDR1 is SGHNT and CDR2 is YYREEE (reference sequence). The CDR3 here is CASSLVQGTGNTIYF. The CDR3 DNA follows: TGTGCCAGCAGCTTGGTGCAGGGAACTGGAAACACCATATATTTT. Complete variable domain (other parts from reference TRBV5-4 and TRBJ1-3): ETGVTQSPTHLIKTRGQQVTLRCSSQSGHNTVSWYQQALGQGPQFIFQYYREEENGRGNFPPRFSGLQFPNYSSELNVNALELDDSALYLCASSLVQGTGNTIYFGEGSWLTVV.

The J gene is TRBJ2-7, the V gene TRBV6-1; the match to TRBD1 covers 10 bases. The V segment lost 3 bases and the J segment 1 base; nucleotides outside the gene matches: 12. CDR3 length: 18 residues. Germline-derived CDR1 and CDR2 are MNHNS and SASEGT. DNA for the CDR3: TGTGCCAGCAGTGACGCCCTTGGGACAGGGGAGGGGTCCTACGAGCAGTACTTC. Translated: CASSDALGTGEGSYEQYF.

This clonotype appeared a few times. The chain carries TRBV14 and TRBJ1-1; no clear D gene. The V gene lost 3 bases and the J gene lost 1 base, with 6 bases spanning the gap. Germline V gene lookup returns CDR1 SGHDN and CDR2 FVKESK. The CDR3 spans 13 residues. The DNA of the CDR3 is TGTGCCAGCAGCCAGGCGCAGAACACTGAAGCTTTCTTT. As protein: CASSQAQNTEAFF.

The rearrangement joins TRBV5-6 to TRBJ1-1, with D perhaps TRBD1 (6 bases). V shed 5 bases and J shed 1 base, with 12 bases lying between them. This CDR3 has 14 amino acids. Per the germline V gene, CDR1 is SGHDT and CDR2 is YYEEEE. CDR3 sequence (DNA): TGTGCCAGCAGTCGAGGACAGCAGAACACTGAAGCTTTCTTT. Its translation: CASSRGQQNTEAFF. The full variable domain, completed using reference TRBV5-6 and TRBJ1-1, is DAGVTQSPTHLIKTRGQQVTLRCSPKSGHDTVSWYQQALGQGPQFIFQYYEEEERQRGNFPDRFSGHQFPNYSSELNVNALLLGDSALYLCASSRGQQNTEAFFGQGTRLTVV.

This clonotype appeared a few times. The CDR3 DNA sequence: TGTGCCAGCAGTCGACTAGCGGGAGGGCTAAGTGAGCAGTTCTTC. It encodes CASSRLAGGLSEQFF. V and J are TRBV6-1 and TRBJ2-1; TRBD2 matches at 14 bases. With V trimmed by 5 bases and J by 9 bases, 6 bases remained unmatched. There are 15 residues in the CDR3. The germline gives CDR1 MNHNS, CDR2 SASEGT.

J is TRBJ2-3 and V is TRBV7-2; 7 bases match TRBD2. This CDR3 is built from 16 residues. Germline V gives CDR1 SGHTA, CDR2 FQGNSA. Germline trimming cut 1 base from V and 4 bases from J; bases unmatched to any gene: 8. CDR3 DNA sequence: TGTGCCAGCAGCTTAGAGTGGGGAAGCGGGGCAGATACGCAGTATTTT. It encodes CASSLEWGSGADTQYF. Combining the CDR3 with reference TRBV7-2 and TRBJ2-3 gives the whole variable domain GAGVSQSPSNKVTEKGKDVELRCDPISGHTALYWYRQSLGQGLEFLIYFQGNSAPDKSGLPSDRFSAERTGGSVSTLTIQRTQQEDSAVYLCASSLEWGSGADTQYFGPGTRLTVL.

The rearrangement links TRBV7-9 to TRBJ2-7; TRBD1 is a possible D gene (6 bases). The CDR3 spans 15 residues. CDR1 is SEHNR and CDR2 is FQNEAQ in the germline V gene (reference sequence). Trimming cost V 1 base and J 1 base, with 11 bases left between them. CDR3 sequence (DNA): TGTGCCAGCAGCTTAGGACAGGCTCCTTCCTACGAGCAGTACTTC. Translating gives CASSLGQAPSYEQYF.

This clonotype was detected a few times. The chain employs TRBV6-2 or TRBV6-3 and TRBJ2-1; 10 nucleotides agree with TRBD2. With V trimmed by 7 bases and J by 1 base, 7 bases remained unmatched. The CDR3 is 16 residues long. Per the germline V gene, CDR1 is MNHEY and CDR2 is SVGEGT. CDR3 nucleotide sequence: TGTGCCAGCACCCGAGAAGCGGGAGGGTCCTACAATGAGCAGTTCTTC. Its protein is CASTREAGGSYNEQFF.

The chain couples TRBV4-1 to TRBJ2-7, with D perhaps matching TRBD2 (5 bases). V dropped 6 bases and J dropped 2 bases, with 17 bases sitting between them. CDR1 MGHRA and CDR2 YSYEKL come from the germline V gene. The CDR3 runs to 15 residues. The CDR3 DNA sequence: TGCGCCAGCAGGGGAGCGGTCACCGGGCCCTACGAGCAGTACTTC. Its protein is CASRGAVTGPYEQYF.

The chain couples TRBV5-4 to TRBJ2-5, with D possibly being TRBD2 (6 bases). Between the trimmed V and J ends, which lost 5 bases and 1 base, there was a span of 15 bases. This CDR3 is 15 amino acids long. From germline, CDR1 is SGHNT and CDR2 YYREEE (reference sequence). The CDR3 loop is CASRPSANLQETQYF. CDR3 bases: TGTGCCAGCAGACCTAGCGCGAACCTCCAAGAGACCCAGTACTTC.

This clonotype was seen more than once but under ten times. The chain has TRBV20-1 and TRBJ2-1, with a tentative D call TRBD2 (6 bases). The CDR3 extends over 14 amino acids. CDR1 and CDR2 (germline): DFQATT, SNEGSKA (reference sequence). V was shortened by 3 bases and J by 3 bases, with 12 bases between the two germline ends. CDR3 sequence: CSASAGSLYNEQFF. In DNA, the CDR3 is TGCAGTGCTAGTGCGGGATCCCTCTACAATGAGCAGTTCTTC.

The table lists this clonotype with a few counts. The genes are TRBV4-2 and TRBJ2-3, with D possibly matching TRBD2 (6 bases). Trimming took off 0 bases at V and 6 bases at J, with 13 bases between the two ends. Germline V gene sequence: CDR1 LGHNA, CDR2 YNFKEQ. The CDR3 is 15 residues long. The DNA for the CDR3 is TGTGCCAGCAGCCAAGAGATCGGGGGATGGGATACGCAGTATTTT. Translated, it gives CASSQEIGGWDTQYF.

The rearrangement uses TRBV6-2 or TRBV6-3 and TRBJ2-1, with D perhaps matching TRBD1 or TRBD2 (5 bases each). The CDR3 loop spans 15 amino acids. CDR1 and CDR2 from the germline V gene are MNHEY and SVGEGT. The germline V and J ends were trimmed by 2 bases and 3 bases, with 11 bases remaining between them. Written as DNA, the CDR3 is TGTGCCAGCAGTTACGGGGGAAGCGGCTACAATGAGCAGTTCTTC. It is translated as CASSYGGSGYNEQFF.

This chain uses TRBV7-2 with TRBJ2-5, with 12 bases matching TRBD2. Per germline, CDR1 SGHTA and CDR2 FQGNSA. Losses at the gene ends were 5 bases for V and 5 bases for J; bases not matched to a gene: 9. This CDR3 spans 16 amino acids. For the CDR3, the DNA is TGTGCCAGCAGCCACAACCTAGCGGGAGGGGACGAGACCCAGTACTTC. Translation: CASSHNLAGGDETQYF.

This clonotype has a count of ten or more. CDR3 region: CSVPKGQGLTQPQHF. The CDR3 DNA follows: TGCAGTGTTCCCAAGGGACAGGGTCTGACTCAGCCCCAGCATTTT. The chain joins TRBV20-1 to TRBJ1-5; TRBD1 matches 9 bases. CDR3 length equals 15 residues. With V trimmed by 7 bases and J by 6 bases, 13 bases remained unmatched. Per germline, CDR1 DFQATT and CDR2 SNEGSKA (reference sequence).

The CDR3: CASGKDRSDQPQHF. In DNA, the CDR3 is TGTGCCAGCGGGAAAGACAGGAGCGATCAGCCCCAGCATTTT. The rearrangement uses TRBV7-9 and TRBJ1-5, with D possibly matching TRBD1 (6 bases). Germline V lookup: CDR1 SEHNR, CDR2 FQNEAQ (reference sequence). The CDR3 spans 14 residues. Trimming took 8 bases from V and 5 from J, leaving 16 bases between them.

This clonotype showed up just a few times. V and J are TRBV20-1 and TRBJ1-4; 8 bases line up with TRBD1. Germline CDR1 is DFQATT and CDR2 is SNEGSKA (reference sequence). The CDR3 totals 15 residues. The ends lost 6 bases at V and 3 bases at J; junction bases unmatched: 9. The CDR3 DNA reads TGCAGTGCGCCGGACGGGACAGGTTCTAATGAAAAACTGTTTTTT. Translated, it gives CSAPDGTGSNEKLFF.

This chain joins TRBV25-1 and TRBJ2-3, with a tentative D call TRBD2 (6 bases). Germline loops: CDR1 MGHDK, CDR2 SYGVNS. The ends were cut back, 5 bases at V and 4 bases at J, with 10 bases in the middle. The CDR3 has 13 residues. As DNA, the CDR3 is TGTGCCAGCAGTTCACCGGGGGCAGATACGCAGTATTTT. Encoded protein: CASSSPGADTQYF.

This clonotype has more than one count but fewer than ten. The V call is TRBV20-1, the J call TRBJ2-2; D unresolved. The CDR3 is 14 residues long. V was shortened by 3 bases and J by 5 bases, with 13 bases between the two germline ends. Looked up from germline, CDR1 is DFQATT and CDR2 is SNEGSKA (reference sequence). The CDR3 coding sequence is TGCAGTGCTAGGAAGGACCACGAGACCGGGGAGCTGTTTTTT. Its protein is CSARKDHETGELFF.

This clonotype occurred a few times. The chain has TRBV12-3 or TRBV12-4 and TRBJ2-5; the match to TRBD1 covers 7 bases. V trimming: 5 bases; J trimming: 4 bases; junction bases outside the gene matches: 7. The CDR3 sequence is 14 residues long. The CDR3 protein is CASSGTEPLETQYF. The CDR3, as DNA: TGTGCCAGCAGTGGGACAGAGCCCTTAGAGACCCAGTACTTC.

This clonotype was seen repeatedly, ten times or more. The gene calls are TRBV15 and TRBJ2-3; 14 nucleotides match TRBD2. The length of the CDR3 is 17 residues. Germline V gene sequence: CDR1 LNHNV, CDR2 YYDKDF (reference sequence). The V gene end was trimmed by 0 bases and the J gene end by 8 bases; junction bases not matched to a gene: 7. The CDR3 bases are TGTGCCACCAGCAGAGATATGGGACTAGCGGGAGTTGTTACGCAGTATTTT. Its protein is CATSRDMGLAGVVTQYF. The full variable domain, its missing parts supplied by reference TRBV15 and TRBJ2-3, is DAMVIQNPRYQVTQFGKPVTLSCSQTLNHNVMYWYQQKSSQAPKLLFHYYDKDFNNEADTPDNFQSRRPNTSFCFLDIRSPGLGDTAMYLCATSRDMGLAGVVTQYFGPGTRLTVL.

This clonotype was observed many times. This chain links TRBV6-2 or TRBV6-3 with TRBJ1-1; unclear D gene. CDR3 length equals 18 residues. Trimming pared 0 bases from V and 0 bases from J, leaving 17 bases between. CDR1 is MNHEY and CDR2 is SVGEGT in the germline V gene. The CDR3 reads CASSYSVLIDSMNTEAFF. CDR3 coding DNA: TGTGCCAGCAGTTACTCGGTTCTGATCGACTCCATGAACACTGAAGCTTTCTTT.

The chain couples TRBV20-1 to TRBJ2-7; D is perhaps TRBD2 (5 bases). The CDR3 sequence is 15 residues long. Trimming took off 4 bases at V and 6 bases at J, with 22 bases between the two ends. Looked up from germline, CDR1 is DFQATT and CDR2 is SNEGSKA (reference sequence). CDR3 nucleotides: TGCAGTGCTACCCGGAGTTTGAGGGAGAGGTCCGAGCAGTACTTC. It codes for CSATRSLRERSEQYF.